What follows describes a single T cell receptor beta chain. The antigen is undetermined. The data were taken from a study of cytomegalovirus exposure and HLA in healthy donors. The PCR ran on 60 Vbeta and 13 Jbeta primers. The method was immunoSEQ multiplex PCR; TCRdb's version includes in-frame clones alone and lacks a portion of them. This sample carries approximately 85,000 clones, approximately 56% of them seen once, and the ten largest clones take 5.5%. Regarding the study as a whole: Despite most TCR sequences being rare, some public TCRs occurred in many donors. Being productive about 90% or about 30% of the time was typical of most TCR beta V segments in an earlier analysis. In a later analysis, an Asian-associated ancestry cluster reportedly showed fewer N-insertions than the approximately 660-donor mean. Among the sequence variants, a highly shared cluster was likely an artifact of sequencing.

V was clipped by 8 bases and J by 1 base, with 5 bases between them. The CDR3 loop spans 11 amino acids. From germline, CDR1 is LNHDA and CDR2 SQIVND (reference sequence). The clonotype originates from a woman aged 25 to 39 in good health and CMV-seropositive. Source material: PBMCs. The chain recombines TRBV19 with TRBJ1-1; D might be TRBD1 (5 bases). CDR3: CASDRNTEAFF. The CDR3 DNA follows: TGTGCCAGTGACAGGAACACTGAAGCTTTCTTT.